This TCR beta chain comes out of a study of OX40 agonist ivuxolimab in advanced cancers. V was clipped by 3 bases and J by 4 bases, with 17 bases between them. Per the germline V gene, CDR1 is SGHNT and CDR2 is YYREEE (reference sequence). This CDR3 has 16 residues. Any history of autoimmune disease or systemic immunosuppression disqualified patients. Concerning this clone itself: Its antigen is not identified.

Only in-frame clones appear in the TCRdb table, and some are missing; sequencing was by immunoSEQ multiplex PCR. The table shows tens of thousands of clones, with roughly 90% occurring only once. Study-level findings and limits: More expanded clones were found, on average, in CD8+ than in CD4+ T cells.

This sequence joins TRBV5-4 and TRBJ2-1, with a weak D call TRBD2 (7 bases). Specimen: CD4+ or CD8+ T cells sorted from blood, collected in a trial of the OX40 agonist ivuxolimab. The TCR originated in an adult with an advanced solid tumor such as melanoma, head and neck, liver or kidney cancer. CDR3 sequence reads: CASSSGGGGQYNEQFF. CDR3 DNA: TGTGCCAGCAGCTCGGGGGGCGGCGGGCAGTACAATGAGCAGTTCTTC. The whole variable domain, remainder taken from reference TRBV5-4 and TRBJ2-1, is ETGVTQSPTHLIKTRGQQVTLRCSSQSGHNTVSWYQQALGQGPQFIFQYYREEENGRGNFPPRFSGLQFPNYSSELNVNALELDDSALYLCASSSGGGGQYNEQFFGPGTRLTVL.